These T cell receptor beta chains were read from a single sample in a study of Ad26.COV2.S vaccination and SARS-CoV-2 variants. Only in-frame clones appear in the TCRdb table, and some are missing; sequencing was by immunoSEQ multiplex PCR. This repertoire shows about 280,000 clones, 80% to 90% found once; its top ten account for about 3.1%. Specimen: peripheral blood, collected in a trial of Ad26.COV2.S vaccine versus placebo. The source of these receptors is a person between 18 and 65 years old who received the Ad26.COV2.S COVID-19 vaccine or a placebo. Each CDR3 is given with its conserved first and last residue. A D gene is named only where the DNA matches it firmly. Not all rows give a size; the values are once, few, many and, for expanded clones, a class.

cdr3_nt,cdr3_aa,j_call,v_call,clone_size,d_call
TGTGCCAGCAGTACGATGGGAGGTGGGTCCAATGAGCAGTTCTTC,CASSTMGGGSNEQFF,TRBJ2-1,TRBV6-5,NA,NA
TGTGCCTGGACCAAGACAGGGGGGCTAGCGGCGCGACGGACCGGGGAGCTGTTTTTT,CAWTKTGGLAARRTGELFF,TRBJ2-2,TRBV30,NA,TRBD1
TGTGCCTGGGGGCCCCTCGGGAACACCGGGGAGCTGTTTTTT,CAWGPLGNTGELFF,TRBJ2-2,TRBV30,NA,NA
TGTGCCAGCTCCACCTCCAGGGGCAATGAGCAGTTCTTC,CASSTSRGNEQFF,TRBJ2-1,TRBV7-3,NA,NA
TGTGCCAGCAGTTTGGGGGGGAATACGCAGTATTTT,CASSLGGNTQYF,TRBJ2-3,TRBV27,NA,TRBD2
TGTGCCTGGAGTGAAGGGCCAGGGGCTTATGGCTACACCTTC,CAWSEGPGAYGYTF,TRBJ1-2,TRBV30,NA,NA
TGTGCCAGCAGCAATTTCGCTGAAGCTTTCTTT,CASSNFAEAFF,TRBJ1-1,TRBV6-5,NA,NA
TGTGCCTGGAGTGCACAGGGATTCACTGAAGCTTTCTTT,CAWSAQGFTEAFF,TRBJ1-1,TRBV30,NA,NA
TGTGCCAGCAGCTTAGACCTTAATTCACCCCTCCACTTT,CASSLDLNSPLHF,TRBJ1-6,TRBV11-2,NA,NA
TGTGCCAGCAGCAAAGGAAGGGACAGTTCTGACGTTAACTCCTACGAGCAGTACTTC,CASSKGRDSSDVNSYEQYF,TRBJ2-7,TRBV21-1,NA,NA
TGTGCCAGCTCAGGGGGGTACGCGGGCTATGGCTACACCTTC,CASSGGYAGYGYTF,TRBJ1-2,TRBV18,NA,NA
TGTGCCAGCAGCCCAAGGACTAGCGCAACCCCCACAGATACGCAGTATTTT,CASSPRTSATPTDTQYF,TRBJ2-3,TRBV7-9,NA,TRBD2
TGTGCCAGTAGTATAGGACTAAATAGGGGGCACCCTTTGGGAGCTTTCTTT,CASSIGLNRGHPLGAFF,TRBJ1-1,TRBV19,NA,TRBD1
TGTGCCAGCAGCCTCAGAAGAAACACCATATATTTT,CASSLRRNTIYF,TRBJ1-3,TRBV12-3/TRBV12-4,NA,NA
TGTGCCAGTAGTATTGAGGGCCAGCCTTACAATGAGCAGTTCTTC,CASSIEGQPYNEQFF,TRBJ2-1,TRBV19,few,NA
TGTGCCAGCAGAATTAGCCTTGGGCCCTACGAGCAGTACTTC,CASRISLGPYEQYF,TRBJ2-7,TRBV27,NA,NA
TGTGCCAGCAGCTTTGGGGGGGCTTCTAATGAAAAACTGTTTTTT,CASSFGGASNEKLFF,TRBJ1-4,TRBV5-4,many,NA
TGTGCCAGCAGTTACCTCCGGGACAGGGTTGCTGAAGCTTTCTTT,CASSYLRDRVAEAFF,TRBJ1-1,TRBV5-8,NA,TRBD1
TGTGCCACCAGCAGAGATCGCGGGAGCACTGAAGCTTTCTTT,CATSRDRGSTEAFF,TRBJ1-1,TRBV15,once,NA
TGTGCCAGCAGCGTATTGACAGCCGGAGAGCAGTACTTC,CASSVLTAGEQYF,TRBJ2-7,TRBV9,NA,NA
TGTGCCAGCAGGGATGTATGGGGGGAGAACACTGAAGCTTTCTTT,CASRDVWGENTEAFF,TRBJ1-1,TRBV2,NA,NA
TGTGCCAGCAGTGAAGCATCCAGGAATGAGCAGTTCTTC,CASSEASRNEQFF,TRBJ2-1,TRBV6-1,NA,NA
TGTGCCAGCAGCCCCCAGCGGGAGGGCCGCGAGACCCAGTACTTC,CASSPQREGRETQYF,TRBJ2-5,TRBV3-1/TRBV3-2,NA,TRBD2
TGTGCCATCAGTAGACAGACCACTGGAAACACCATATATTTT,CAISRQTTGNTIYF,TRBJ1-3,TRBV10-3,few,NA
TGTGCCAGCAGTGATTCGGGGAACACTGAAGCTTTCTTT,CASSDSGNTEAFF,TRBJ1-1,TRBV2,NA,NA
TGTGCCAGCAGCTTAATGCAGGGATACACCGGGGAGCTGTTTTTT,CASSLMQGYTGELFF,TRBJ2-2,TRBV7-3,NA,NA
TGTGCCAGCAGCCATACAGGGAACTACGAGCAGTACTTC,CASSHTGNYEQYF,TRBJ2-7,TRBV3-1/TRBV3-2,NA,NA
TGTGCCAGCAGCGTAGGACTGGGAACAGTGGATAGTTCACCCCTCCACTTT,CASSVGLGTVDSSPLHF,TRBJ1-6,TRBV9,NA,NA
TGTGCCAGCACAACAGGGGGAGAGGACACTGAAGCTTTCTTT,CASTTGGEDTEAFF,TRBJ1-1,TRBV6-5,NA,TRBD1
TGTGCCAGTAGTATATCGCCATTGACCTACGAGCAGTACTTC,CASSISPLTYEQYF,TRBJ2-7,TRBV19,NA,NA
TGTGCTAGTGGTTTTCGACTTTATAATTCACCCCTCCACTTT,CASGFRLYNSPLHF,TRBJ1-6,TRBV12-5,once,NA
TGTGCCAGCAGCCGTAGGACAGGAGAAGGCGAGCAGTACTTC,CASSRRTGEGEQYF,TRBJ2-7,TRBV5-4,NA,TRBD1
TGTGCCATCAGTGACAGGGTCGACACTGAAGCTTTCTTT,CAISDRVDTEAFF,TRBJ1-1,TRBV10-3,NA,NA
TGTGCCAGCAGCTCGGGACAGGGAACGATAAATCAGCCCCAGCATTTT,CASSSGQGTINQPQHF,TRBJ1-5,TRBV9,NA,TRBD1
TGTGCCAGCACCGATGGGCGGTCCTACAATGAGCAGTTCTTC,CASTDGRSYNEQFF,TRBJ2-1,TRBV2,NA,NA